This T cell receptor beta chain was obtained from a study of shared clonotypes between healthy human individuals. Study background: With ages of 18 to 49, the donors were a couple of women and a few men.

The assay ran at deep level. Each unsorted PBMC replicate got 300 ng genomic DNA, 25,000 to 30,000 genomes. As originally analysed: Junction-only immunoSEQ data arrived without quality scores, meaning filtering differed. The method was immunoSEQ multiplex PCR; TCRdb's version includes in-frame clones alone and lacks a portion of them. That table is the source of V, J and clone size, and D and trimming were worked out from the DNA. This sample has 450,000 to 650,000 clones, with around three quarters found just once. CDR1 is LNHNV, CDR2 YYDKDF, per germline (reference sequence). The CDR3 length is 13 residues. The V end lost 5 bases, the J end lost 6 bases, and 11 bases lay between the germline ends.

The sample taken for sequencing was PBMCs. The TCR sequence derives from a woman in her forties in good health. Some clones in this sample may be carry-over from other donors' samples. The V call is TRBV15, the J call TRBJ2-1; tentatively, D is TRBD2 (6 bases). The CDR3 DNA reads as TGTGCCACCAGCTCTCGGGACTCCAATGAGCAGTTCTTC. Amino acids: CATSSRDSNEQFF.